The 6 T cell receptor beta chains given below trace back to one sample, sequenced in a study of blood T cell repertoires in COVID-19. Measured with immunoSEQ multiplex PCR; TCRdb has only the in-frame clones, and not every one. The data show 450,000 or so clones, 70% to 90% seen once. Sequencing was done on a sample of peripheral blood. These receptors were collected from a young man with COVID-19, enrolled during active disease.

The gene calls are TRBV9 and TRBJ1-1, with D possibly being TRBD1 (5 bases). V gave up 2 bases and J gave up 1 base, with 15 bases separating them. The germline CDR1 and CDR2 sequences are SGDLS and YYNGEE. The CDR3 is 16 residues long. CDR3 protein: CASSVLPDSKNTEAFF. The CDR3 DNA is TGTGCCAGCAGCGTCCTTCCCGACAGCAAGAACACTGAAGCTTTCTTT.

The genes are TRBV7-9 and TRBJ2-2; unclear D gene. V gave up 5 bases and J gave up 2 bases, with 6 bases separating them. CDR1 and CDR2 (germline): SEHNR, FQNEAQ (reference sequence). This CDR3 contains 13 residues. The CDR3: CASSKHNTGELFF. The CDR3 DNA is TGTGCCAGCAGCAAGCACAACACCGGGGAGCTGTTTTTT.

V and J are TRBV6-1 and TRBJ1-5; D perhaps matches TRBD1 (5 bases). Germline V lookup: CDR1 MNHNS, CDR2 SASEGT. This CDR3 region has 12 residues. The CDR3 DNA follows: TGTGGTACGGGGGAAAGCAATCAGCCCCAGCATTTT. Amino acid sequence: CGTGESNQPQHF.

This clone was observed a few times. V gene TRBV9 combines with J gene TRBJ1-5; D gene unclear. CDR1 and CDR2 from the germline V gene are SGDLS and YYNGEE. V lost 0 bases and J 6 bases, leaving 7 bases between the germline ends. This CDR3 is built from 13 residues. CDR3 DNA sequence: TGTGCCAGCAGCGTAGATGGCCGTCAGCCCCAGCATTTT. Its translation: CASSVDGRQPQHF. The full variable domain, in which reference TRBV9 and TRBJ1-5 provide the parts outside the CDR3, is DSGVTQTPKHLITATGQRVTLRCSPRSGDLSVYWYQQSLDQGLQFLIQYYNGEERAKGNILERFSAQQFPDLHSELNLSSLELGDSALYFCASSVDGRQPQHFGDGTRLSIL.

The rearrangement links TRBV27 to TRBJ1-1; 10 bases fit TRBD1. Per germline, CDR1 MNHEY and CDR2 SMNVEV (reference sequence). J lost 0 bases, V lost 4 bases, and 2 bases had no gene match. The CDR3 covers 15 residues. The CDR3 DNA reads as TGTGCCAGCAGTTGGACAGGGGGAATGAACACTGAAGCTTTCTTT. This gives the protein CASSWTGGMNTEAFF.

The chain uses TRBV4-1 and TRBJ2-3; 8 bases fit TRBD2. V lost 6 bases, J lost 0 bases, and 2 bases stayed unmatched. The CDR3 loop spans 14 amino acids. Germline CDR1 reads MGHRA; CDR2 reads YSYEKL. In DNA, the CDR3 is TGCGCCAGCAGTCGGGGGGGTAGCACAGATACGCAGTATTTT. It translates to CASSRGGSTDTQYF.